This T cell receptor beta chain was captured by sequencing in a study of T cell repertoires in cytomegalovirus infection. On the study more broadly: In public TCR beta signatures, there were indications of both CMV infection and matching HLA type. Study observations and caveats: Of the TCR beta families, the public ones yielded a cumulative frequency that identified carriers of CMV plus the relevant HLA. In two of eight donors, the top clonotype was HLA-C-restricted CMV-specific.

TCRdb recomputed calls from the reads with MiXCR, one row per CDR3 protein. The repertoire holds hundreds of thousands of distinct CDR3 sequences, 20% to 30% seen once, with under 8.5% in the top ten. At least ten counts were recorded for this clonotype. The antigen remains undetermined. Deletions cut 5 bases from V and 4 bases from J, with 20 bases between. The V gene's germline CDR1 is SEHNR and CDR2 FQNEAQ (reference sequence). The CDR3 totals 16 residues. The chain couples TRBV7-9 to TRBJ2-5; D unclear. Input material: CD8+ T cells from PBMCs. This receptor was taken from a human donor in good health (CMV status not recorded). Some clones in this sample may be carry-over from other donors' samples. CDR3: CASSGLDARQRETQYF. In DNA form, the CDR3 reads TGTGCCAGCAGCGGGCTCGACGCCAGGCAAAGAGAGACCCAGTACTTC.